Described below is a single T cell receptor beta chain sequence and its context. Antigen: not known. The CDR3 is made up of 16 amino acids. The ends were cut back, 0 bases at V and 0 bases at J, with 10 bases in the middle. Germline V CDR1 and CDR2: SGHRS, YFSETQ. The data were obtained in a study of blood T cell dynamics during melanoma immunotherapy. Across the whole study: First-line therapy was either pembrolizumab or nivolumab with ipilimumab for metastatic melanoma.

Study-level points and caveats: It remained unknown if the driving T cell clones were melanoma-specific.

The data were produced by immunoSEQ multiplex PCR, yet TCRdb's version contains in-frame clones alone and is incomplete. The sample lists more than 8,000 clones, more than 65% seen once, with 0.9% to 1.5% in the top ten. Sample time point: pre-treatment baseline. One draw preceded checkpoint blockade; another followed its first cycle at week 3. Response was assessed by RECIST 1.1 at 12 weeks, except a couple of rapid progressors. The source material was blood, sampled from a patient treated with checkpoint blockade. This sequence joins TRBV5-1 and TRBJ2-1; D not resolved. The receptor's source is a human donor with melanoma. The DNA of the CDR3 is TGCGCCAGCAGCTTGGGGTCGGACGGCTCCTACAATGAGCAGTTCTTC. Protein sequence: CASSLGSDGSYNEQFF.